This T cell receptor (beta chain) was documented in a study of brain T cells in children with intractable seizures. General study points: Only CDR3 sequence similarity suggested viral specificity, without known HCMV serostatus. Pre-surgery blood may have been undersampled, hiding some clones.

This clone was recorded only once. Its antigen is unknown. Surgery cases with the highest brain T cell transcript signatures were chosen for sequencing. Trimming took off 1 base at V and 5 bases at J, with 11 bases between the two ends. CDR3 length: 15 amino acids. Germline CDR1 is MGHDK and CDR2 is SYGVNS. Repertoires were generated with immunoSEQ multiplex PCR, while TCRdb's copy carries only in-frame clones and drops some. Among 80,000 or so clones listed, 93% were seen once. The chain is built from TRBV25-1 and TRBJ1-4; D gene uncertain. This specimen consisted of peripheral blood, obtained at surgery. The clonotype originates from a boy in the first two years of life with tuberous sclerosis and intractable seizures. The CDR3 spells CASSEFSQLNEKLFF. CDR3 DNA sequence: TGTGCCAGCAGTGAATTTTCACAGCTGAATGAAAAACTGTTTTTT.